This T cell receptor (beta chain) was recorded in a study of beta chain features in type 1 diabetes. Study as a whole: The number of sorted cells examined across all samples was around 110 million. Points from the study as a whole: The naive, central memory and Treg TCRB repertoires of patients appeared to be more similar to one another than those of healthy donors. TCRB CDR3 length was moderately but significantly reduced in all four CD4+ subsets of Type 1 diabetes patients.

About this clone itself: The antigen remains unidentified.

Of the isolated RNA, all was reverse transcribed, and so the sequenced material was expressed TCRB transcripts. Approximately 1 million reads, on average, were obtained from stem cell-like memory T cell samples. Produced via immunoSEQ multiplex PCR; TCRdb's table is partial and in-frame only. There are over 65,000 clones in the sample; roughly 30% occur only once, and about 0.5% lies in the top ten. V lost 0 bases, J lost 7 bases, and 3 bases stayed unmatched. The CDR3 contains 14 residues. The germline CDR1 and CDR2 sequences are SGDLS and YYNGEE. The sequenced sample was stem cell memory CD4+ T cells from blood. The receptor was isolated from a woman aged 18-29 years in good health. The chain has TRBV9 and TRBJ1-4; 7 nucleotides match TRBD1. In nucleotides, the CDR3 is TGTGCCAGCAGCGTAGGACAGGGCGGTGAAAAACTGTTTTTT. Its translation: CASSVGQGGEKLFF.